The present T cell receptor beta chain was sequenced within a study of blood T cell repertoires in COVID-19. The CDR3 has 16 amino acids. Germline-derived CDR1 and CDR2 are SGHTA and FQGNSA. With 5 bases clipped from V and 0 bases from J, the junction kept 4 bases outside the gene matches. This table comes from immunoSEQ multiplex PCR, and its TCRdb copy is limited to in-frame clones, with some not included. The sample has just over 60,000 clones; roughly 80% are singletons. The sample comprised peripheral blood. This chain connects TRBV7-2 to TRBJ2-3; 11 bases match TRBD2. The receptor's source is a man in his fifties or sixties with acute or convalescent COVID-19. The CDR3 sequence: CASSPRLAGSTDTQYF. CDR3 sequence (DNA): TGTGCCAGCAGCCCGAGACTAGCGGGGAGCACAGATACGCAGTATTTT. Full variable domain (outside the CDR3, taken from reference TRBV7-2 and TRBJ2-3): GAGVSQSPSNKVTEKGKDVELRCDPISGHTALYWYRQSLGQGLEFLIYFQGNSAPDKSGLPSDRFSAERTGGSVSTLTIQRTQQEDSAVYLCASSPRLAGSTDTQYFGPGTRLTVL.